The sequence of this T cell receptor (beta chain) was determined in a study of T cell responses to AZD1222 COVID-19 vaccine. Broader study findings: Regions 160-218 and 743-854 dominated among vaccine-associated CD4 TCRs spanning spike. When two AZD1222 doses had been given, Spike-specific TCR breadth and depth rose.

The CDR3 sequence is 16 residues long. Losses at the gene ends were 0 bases for V and 4 bases for J; bases not matched to a gene: 6. From germline, CDR1 is MNHEY and CDR2 SVGAGI. Repertoires were generated with immunoSEQ multiplex PCR, while TCRdb's copy carries only in-frame clones and drops some. The sample shows 95,000 to 150,000 clones, around 88% of them seen only once. Concerning this clone: Its antigen is unidentified.

The sequenced sample was peripheral blood, obtained on day 0 of AZD1222 vaccination. The chain combines TRBV6-5 with TRBJ2-3; 8 bases agree with TRBD2. This TCR was sampled from an adult in good health. The CDR3 here is CASSYSGTRGPDTQYF. For the CDR3, the DNA is TGTGCCAGCAGTTACTCAGGGACTAGAGGGCCAGATACGCAGTATTTT.